A selection of T cell receptor beta chains follows, all from one sample in a study of blood T cell repertoires in COVID-19. Profiled with immunoSEQ multiplex PCR; TCRdb holds only in-frame clones, not every one. Of about 32,000 clones listed, 88% are singletons. The specimen sequenced was peripheral blood. These receptors came from a woman aged 70 to 79 with active COVID-19. The CDR3 runs from the conserved cysteine through the conserved F or W. The D gene is left open where the match is weak. Expanded clones get a size class; other rows say once, few or many, or leave the size out.

clone size: .
J gene: TRBJ2-7
V gene: TRBV7-8
D gene: .
CDR3 DNA: TGTGCCAGCAGCCCCTCGCGGCAGGACATCTACGAGCAGTACTTC
CDR3 protein: CASSPSRQDIYEQYF

clone size: .
J gene: TRBJ2-6
V gene: TRBV7-8
D gene: .
CDR3 DNA: TGTGCCAGCAGCCCAGTACAGAAGGTTGGGGCCAACGTCCTGACTTTC
CDR3 protein: CASSPVQKVGANVLTF

clone size: medium-sized
J gene: TRBJ2-1
V gene: TRBV29-1
D gene: TRBD2
CDR3 DNA: TGCAGCTATACACTAGCGAGCAATGAGCAGTTCTTC
CDR3 protein: CSYTLASNEQFF

clone size: .
J gene: TRBJ1-3
V gene: TRBV11-2
D gene: .
CDR3 DNA: TGTGCCAGCAGTTACGGGTCTTCCGGCAACACCATATATTTT
CDR3 protein: CASSYGSSGNTIYF

clone size: .
J gene: TRBJ2-1
V gene: TRBV18
D gene: TRBD2
CDR3 DNA: TGTGCCAGCTCACCACCTAGCGGGGCATACAATGAGCAGTTCTTC
CDR3 protein: CASSPPSGAYNEQFF

clone size: few
J gene: TRBJ2-1
V gene: TRBV7-8
D gene: TRBD1
CDR3 DNA: TGTGCCAGCAGCGAGGACAGGGTTAACAATGAGCAGTTCTTC
CDR3 protein: CASSEDRVNNEQFF

clone size: .
J gene: TRBJ2-7
V gene: TRBV5-4
D gene: TRBD1
CDR3 DNA: TGTGCCAGCAGCTTGGGACAGGGAAGCTCCTACGAGCAGTACTTC
CDR3 protein: CASSLGQGSSYEQYF

clone size: .
J gene: TRBJ1-5
V gene: TRBV6-5
D gene: .
CDR3 DNA: TGTGCCAGCAGATTCAGCGACCAGCCCCAGCATTTT
CDR3 protein: CASRFSDQPQHF

clone size: few
J gene: TRBJ2-3
V gene: TRBV18
D gene: TRBD2
CDR3 DNA: TGTGCCAGCTCACCAGTTAAAGCGGGGGGGCCAACAGATACGCAGTATTTT
CDR3 protein: CASSPVKAGGPTDTQYF

clone size: .
J gene: TRBJ1-4
V gene: TRBV7-9
D gene: .
CDR3 DNA: TGTGCCAGCAGCGCGCGGGGTAATGAAAAACTGTTTTTT
CDR3 protein: CASSARGNEKLFF

clone size: .
J gene: TRBJ2-3
V gene: TRBV7-9
D gene: TRBD1
CDR3 DNA: TGTGCCAGCAGCTCCCCGGGACAGATAACAGATACGCAGTATTTT
CDR3 protein: CASSSPGQITDTQYF

clone size: .
J gene: TRBJ2-7
V gene: TRBV27
D gene: TRBD2
CDR3 DNA: TGTGCCAGCAGTTTTTTGGCGGGGGACTACGAGCAGTACTTC
CDR3 protein: CASSFLAGDYEQYF

clone size: .
J gene: TRBJ2-3
V gene: TRBV11-2
D gene: TRBD2
CDR3 DNA: TGTGCCAGCAGCTTTTTCACTAGCGGGGATTACACAGATACGCAGTATTTT
CDR3 protein: CASSFFTSGDYTDTQYF

clone size: .
J gene: TRBJ2-3
V gene: TRBV14
D gene: TRBD1
CDR3 DNA: TGTGCCAGCAAATACAGGGGGCTGTCGGATACGCAGTATTTT
CDR3 protein: CASKYRGLSDTQYF

clone size: once
J gene: TRBJ2-2
V gene: TRBV11-2
D gene: TRBD2
CDR3 DNA: TGTGCCAGCAGCTTGGAGCGGGGCACCGGGGAGCTGTTTTTT
CDR3 protein: CASSLERGTGELFF

clone size: .
J gene: TRBJ2-1
V gene: TRBV24-1
D gene: TRBD2
CDR3 DNA: TGTGCCACCAGTGAAGTAGCGGGGGGTTGGAATGAGCAGTTCTTC
CDR3 protein: CATSEVAGGWNEQFF

clone size: .
J gene: TRBJ2-7
V gene: TRBV27
D gene: .
CDR3 DNA: TGTGCCAGCAGTCCCGTTGCGGGCGTCACCACCTACGAGCAGTACTTC
CDR3 protein: CASSPVAGVTTYEQYF

clone size: once
J gene: TRBJ1-2
V gene: TRBV5-4
D gene: TRBD1
CDR3 DNA: TGTGCCAGCAGCAAACCGGGACAGGGTGGCTACACCTTC
CDR3 protein: CASSKPGQGGYTF

clone size: .
J gene: TRBJ1-2
V gene: TRBV5-5
D gene: TRBD1
CDR3 DNA: TGTGCCAGCAGGCTTACCGGGACAGCTCTCGACTATGGCTACACCTTC
CDR3 protein: CASRLTGTALDYGYTF

clone size: once
J gene: TRBJ2-2
V gene: TRBV21-1
D gene: .
CDR3 DNA: TGTGCCAGCAGCAAAGAACTCGCGGGGGGGCTTGGGAACACCGGGGAGCTGTTTTTT
CDR3 protein: CASSKELAGGLGNTGELFF

clone size: .
J gene: TRBJ2-7
V gene: TRBV11-2
D gene: .
CDR3 DNA: TGTGCCAGCAGCTTAATCCCCATTCTAGAGCAGTACTTC
CDR3 protein: CASSLIPILEQYF

clone size: .
J gene: TRBJ1-2
V gene: TRBV4-1
D gene: TRBD1
CDR3 DNA: TGCGCCAGCAGCCAAGGGGGGACAGGGGCCCATGGCTACACCTTC
CDR3 protein: CASSQGGTGAHGYTF

clone size: once
J gene: TRBJ1-2
V gene: TRBV7-8
D gene: TRBD1
CDR3 DNA: TGTGCCAGCAGCTTAAGGACAGGGACTAACTATGGCTACACCTTC
CDR3 protein: CASSLRTGTNYGYTF

clone size: .
J gene: TRBJ2-5
V gene: TRBV19
D gene: .
CDR3 DNA: TGTGCCAGTAGTGCGGCAGCGGAGACCCAGTACTTC
CDR3 protein: CASSAAAETQYF

clone size: .
J gene: TRBJ1-1
V gene: TRBV7-8
D gene: TRBD1
CDR3 DNA: TGTGCCAGCAGCTCAAACCACCGGGACAGGGACACTGAAGCTTTCTTT
CDR3 protein: CASSSNHRDRDTEAFF

clone size: .
J gene: TRBJ1-1
V gene: TRBV6-6
D gene: TRBD1
CDR3 DNA: TGTGCCATCAAGGGGGCGACCGATAGGACTGAAGCTTTCTTT
CDR3 protein: CAIKGATDRTEAFF

clone size: few
J gene: TRBJ2-1
V gene: TRBV11-2
D gene: .
CDR3 DNA: TGTGCCAGCAGTTTGACTAGGGACAATGAGCAGTTCTTC
CDR3 protein: CASSLTRDNEQFF

clone size: .
J gene: TRBJ2-2
V gene: TRBV19
D gene: .
CDR3 DNA: TGTGCCAGTAGTATAGATGGGACTGGAAACACCGGGGAGCTGTTTTTT
CDR3 protein: CASSIDGTGNTGELFF

clone size: .
J gene: TRBJ1-2
V gene: TRBV2
D gene: TRBD1
CDR3 DNA: TGTGCCAGCAGTGCCCGGCAGGGGGTATCAAACTATGGCTACACCTTC
CDR3 protein: CASSARQGVSNYGYTF

clone size: few
J gene: TRBJ2-7
V gene: TRBV19
D gene: .
CDR3 DNA: TGTGCCAGTAGTATAGCTGGGAGCTCCTACGAGCAGTACTTC
CDR3 protein: CASSIAGSSYEQYF

clone size: .
J gene: TRBJ2-4
V gene: TRBV2
D gene: TRBD2
CDR3 DNA: TGTGCCACCGGGACTAGCCCTTGGACCCGGGCCAAAAACATTCAGTACTTC
CDR3 protein: CATGTSPWTRAKNIQYF

clone size: .
J gene: TRBJ2-1
V gene: TRBV6-2/TRBV6-3
D gene: TRBD2
CDR3 DNA: TGTGCCAGCAGTCTACGGACTAGCGGGGGGGCCCCATACAATGAGCAGTTCTTC
CDR3 protein: CASSLRTSGGAPYNEQFF

clone size: .
J gene: TRBJ2-5
V gene: TRBV9
D gene: TRBD1
CDR3 DNA: TGTGCCAGCAGCGTACGGGACAGCGTCCAAGAGACCCAGTACTTC
CDR3 protein: CASSVRDSVQETQYF